This T cell receptor beta chain was profiled in a study of T cell clones after liver transplantation. Clones were sequenced by immunoSEQ multiplex PCR, and TCRdb holds only the in-frame ones, with some missing. The sample carries tens of thousands of clones, around 84% recorded once. Worth noting for this clone: Its antigen is undetermined.

General study results and limits: Low donor cell numbers restricted donor-reactive repertoire measurement in a couple of subjects.

The ends were cut back, 4 bases at V and 3 bases at J, with 12 bases in the middle. CDR1 is SGHAT and CDR2 is FQNNGV in the germline V gene. This CDR3 spans 14 amino acids. This specimen consisted of CD4+ T cells from blood, obtained 24 months after liver transplant. The chain is built from TRBV11-2 and TRBJ2-5, with D possibly being TRBD1 (6 bases). This TCR was sampled from a human patient who received a liver transplant. Some T cells may be supplied by the graft donor. The CDR3 is CASSYTWTEETQYF. CDR3 sequence (DNA): TGTGCCAGCAGCTACACTTGGACAGAAGAGACCCAGTACTTC.